In its sample, the clone carrying this T cell receptor (beta chain) was seen a few times. The same CDR3 arises from other DNA sequences in this sample as well. Assay: immunoSEQ multiplex PCR; the TCRdb copy retains only in-frame clones and omits some. The sample yields 70,000 or so clones, approximately 84% seen once. The CDR3 runs to 13 residues. Trimming removed 3 bases at V and 3 bases at J, with 8 bases between. The germline gives CDR1 MNHEY, CDR2 SMNVEV (reference sequence). These data are taken from a study of control samples from healthy donors and cancer patients. This chain connects TRBV27 to TRBJ1-1; no definite D call. The specimen was blood. This sequence was found in a man aged 45 to 65 in good health. In nucleotides, the CDR3 is TGTGCCAGCAGTTTTAGGGTCGACACTGAAGCTTTCTTT. This sequence encodes CASSFRVDTEAFF.